Listed below are T cell receptor beta chains from one sample, sequenced in a study of molecular identifiers for immune sequencing clone quantification. TCRdb processed the PCR reads anew with MiXCR; each CDR3 protein has one entry. The sample has about 510,000 distinct CDR3 sequences, about 21% seen once; the top ten hold about 0.84%. The material sequenced was naive CD8+ T cells from blood, with Jurkat cell RNA spiked in. All receptors come from a human donor in good health. Some libraries in this study had Jurkat cell RNA spiked in. Both conserved end residues are trimmed from each CDR3.

CDR3: ASSQEGRVINEQF
length: 13
V: TRBV11-2
J: TRBJ2-1

CDR3: ASSLATYNEQF
length: 11
V: TRBV11-2
J: TRBJ2-1

CDR3: ASSLSGFNQPQH
length: 12
V: TRBV27
J: TRBJ1-5

CDR3: SAPATNPYNEQF
length: 12
V: TRBV20-1
J: TRBJ2-1

CDR3: ASSEARGRTSNEKLF
length: 15
V: TRBV6-1
J: TRBJ1-4

CDR3: SVVGENSGNTIY
length: 12
V: TRBV29-1
J: TRBJ1-3

CDR3: ASSPPLGQSNEQY
length: 13
V: TRBV7-9
J: TRBJ2-7

CDR3: ASSRTGGIDTQY
length: 12
V: TRBV3-1
J: TRBJ2-3

CDR3: ASSQDRGPFSGNTIY
length: 15
V: TRBV4-3
J: TRBJ1-3

CDR3: ASRDGRTYNEQF
length: 12
V: TRBV5-1
J: TRBJ2-1

CDR3: ASSPPGNTYEQY
length: 12
V: TRBV18
J: TRBJ2-7

CDR3: ASSPHYAGGPHNEQF
length: 15
V: TRBV28
J: TRBJ2-1

CDR3: ASSQGPSGPYEQY
length: 13
V: TRBV4-1
J: TRBJ2-7

CDR3: ASSQEEGLAGVNTGELF
length: 17
V: TRBV4-2
J: TRBJ2-2

CDR3: ASSQLPSGVPPGTQY
length: 15
V: TRBV12-3/TRBV12-4
J: TRBJ2-5

CDR3: ASSQSGGSTDTQY
length: 13
V: TRBV7-2
J: TRBJ2-3

CDR3: ASSTAGGRSESGENIQY
length: 17
V: TRBV7-9
J: TRBJ2-4

CDR3: SARDPLASGETQY
length: 13
V: TRBV20-1
J: TRBJ2-5

CDR3: ASSLGQPTDTQY
length: 12
V: TRBV7-2
J: TRBJ2-3

CDR3: SVLRSGELF
length: 9
V: TRBV29-1
J: TRBJ2-2

CDR3: ASSQVRGGGNEQF
length: 13
V: TRBV4-2
J: TRBJ2-1

CDR3: ASSPERGGRGGELF
length: 14
V: TRBV9
J: TRBJ2-2

CDR3: ASSPRTENTGELF
length: 13
V: TRBV28
J: TRBJ2-2

CDR3: ASQRVNTGELF
length: 11
V: TRBV6-2/TRBV6-3
J: TRBJ2-2

CDR3: ASSQGQGIHKQY
length: 12
V: TRBV4-3
J: TRBJ2-7

CDR3: ASSIVGVSNEQF
length: 12
V: TRBV19
J: TRBJ2-1

CDR3: ASSLEWAGTYADTQY
length: 15
V: TRBV7-9
J: TRBJ2-3

CDR3: ASSRDGTGVGSYEQY
length: 15
V: TRBV27
J: TRBJ2-7

CDR3: ASSLDGWAKRDGQQY
length: 15
V: TRBV5-1
J: TRBJ2-7

CDR3: ASSFIGGKYEQY
length: 12
V: TRBV12-3/TRBV12-4
J: TRBJ2-7

CDR3: ASSQVLTGPEAF
length: 12
V: TRBV14
J: TRBJ1-1

CDR3: SARVDRGRYEQY
length: 12
V: TRBV20-1
J: TRBJ2-7

CDR3: ASSEKDIYCEQY
length: 12
V: TRBV7-6
J: TRBJ2-7

CDR3: ASSIGAFYEQY
length: 11
V: TRBV19
J: TRBJ2-7

CDR3: SVLTGGATEAF
length: 11
V: TRBV29-1
J: TRBJ1-1

CDR3: ASTKGEEGETQY
length: 12
V: TRBV21-1
J: TRBJ2-5

CDR3: ASSQEQGGFTDTQY
length: 14
V: TRBV4-3
J: TRBJ2-3

CDR3: ATSSRGHGKEKLF
length: 13
V: TRBV15
J: TRBJ1-4

CDR3: ASSPDRGRTYSYEQY
length: 15
V: TRBV7-9
J: TRBJ2-7

CDR3: ASRDSGPQETQY
length: 12
V: TRBV2
J: TRBJ2-5

CDR3: ASSLTPPVAEETQY
length: 14
V: TRBV28
J: TRBJ2-5

CDR3: ASEEYNEQF
length: 9
V: TRBV11-2
J: TRBJ2-1

CDR3: SVEGAGGSEQY
length: 11
V: TRBV29-1
J: TRBJ2-7

CDR3: ASSYLNRPGSSGNTIY
length: 16
V: TRBV6-5
J: TRBJ1-3

CDR3: ASSFSFPPSEKLF
length: 13
V: TRBV7-9
J: TRBJ1-4

CDR3: ASSFNEGQANYGYT
length: 14
V: TRBV9
J: TRBJ1-2

CDR3: ASSLQGLAPSSYNEQF
length: 16
V: TRBV7-3
J: TRBJ2-1

CDR3: ASSQVRTGNHQPQH
length: 14
V: TRBV3-1
J: TRBJ1-5

CDR3: ASSLYALTGGAYNEQF
length: 16
V: TRBV27
J: TRBJ2-1

CDR3: ATSEGYEQY
length: 9
V: TRBV24-1
J: TRBJ2-7

CDR3: ASSPRANNQPQH
length: 12
V: TRBV4-1
J: TRBJ1-5

CDR3: ASSPATLAKNIQY
length: 13
V: TRBV2
J: TRBJ2-4

CDR3: ASSQDTRLAGRTDTQY
length: 16
V: TRBV4-3
J: TRBJ2-3

CDR3: ASSFSPASGTDTQY
length: 14
V: TRBV7-9
J: TRBJ2-3

CDR3: ASSLGLAASTDTQY
length: 14
V: TRBV13
J: TRBJ2-3

CDR3: ASSYGGENEKLF
length: 12
V: TRBV6-6
J: TRBJ1-4

CDR3: SARYSSDGEQY
length: 11
V: TRBV20-1
J: TRBJ2-7